The rows below give T cell receptor beta chains drawn from one sample of a study of read filtering for tumor transcriptome and immune sequencing. TCRdb analysed the reads with MiXCR anew, one entry per CDR3 protein. The profile shows about 61,000 distinct CDR3 sequences, 15% to 25% of them singletons. Material for sequencing was a population of CD138-negative cells sorted from bone marrow. The receptors shown here come from a donor older than 35 with multiple myeloma. CDR3s include the opening cysteine and the closing phenylalanine or tryptophan. A D gene is named only where the DNA matches it firmly. A clone size is listed for some rows: how often the clone was seen (once, few, many), or a class if it is expanded.

CASSQDVRGETQYF,TGTGCCAGCAGCCAAGATGTCAGGGGAGAGACCCAGTACTTC,many,NA,TRBJ2-5,TRBV4-2
CASIWDREDEAFF,TGCGCTAGCATCTGGGACAGGGAGGATGAAGCTTTCTTT,NA,TRBD1,TRBJ1-1,TRBV5-1
CASSRGGGRFYGYTF,TGTGCCAGCAGCCGAGGCGGCGGGAGATTCTATGGCTACACCTTC,few,NA,TRBJ1-2,TRBV12-3/TRBV12-4
CASASGTHTDTQYF,TGTGCCAGCGCCTCCGGGACTCACACAGATACGCAGTATTTT,many,NA,TRBJ2-3,TRBV9
CASSLYGETQYF,TGTGCCAGCAGCCTTTACGGCGAGACCCAGTACTTC,many,NA,TRBJ2-5,TRBV11-2
CASSLTGANTGELFF,TGTGCCAGCAGCCTGACAGGAGCAAACACCGGGGAGCTGTTTTTT,many,NA,TRBJ2-2,TRBV11-2
CASSQGARNTGELFF,TGTGCCAGCAGCCAGGGGGCAAGGAACACCGGGGAGCTGTTTTTT,many,TRBD1,TRBJ2-2,TRBV7-3
CASSQTSAAYEQYF,TGTGCCAGCAGCCAAACTAGCGCCGCCTACGAGCAGTACTTC,many,TRBD2,TRBJ2-7,TRBV7-9
CASRGQSTDTQYF,TGTGCCAGCAGGGGACAGAGCACAGATACGCAGTATTTT,many,TRBD1,TRBJ2-3,TRBV12-3/TRBV12-4
CSARGAASSYNEQFF,TGCAGTGCTAGAGGAGCGGCAAGCTCCTACAATGAGCAGTTCTTC,many,NA,TRBJ2-1,TRBV20-1
CARGRTESSYNEQFF,TGTGCCAGAGGTCGGACGGAGAGCTCCTACAATGAGCAGTTCTTC,once,NA,TRBJ2-1,TRBV7-9
CSAGTSGYEQYF,TGCAGTGCTGGGACTAGCGGCTACGAGCAGTACTTC,many,TRBD2,TRBJ2-7,TRBV20-1
CSVVASVQTQYF,TGCAGCGTTGTGGCTAGCGTGCAGACCCAGTACTTC,many,NA,TRBJ2-5,TRBV29-1
CASSLSGDFLSEQYF,TGCGCCAGCAGCCTGTCGGGCGACTTTTTATCCGAGCAGTACTTC,many,NA,TRBJ2-7,TRBV5-1
CASRRLAGEETQYF,TGTGCCAGCAGAAGACTAGCGGGAGAGGAGACCCAGTACTTC,many,TRBD2,TRBJ2-5,TRBV6-5
CASSLNEDRGYEQYF,TGCGCCAGCAGCTTGAATGAGGACAGGGGGTACGAGCAGTACTTC,many,TRBD1,TRBJ2-7,TRBV5-1
CASRGATYEQYF,TGTGCCAGCAGGGGGGCAACCTACGAGCAGTACTTC,many,NA,TRBJ2-7,TRBV12-3/TRBV12-4
CASCGAGSSYNEQFF,TGTGCCAGCTGCGGAGCGGGGAGCTCCTACAATGAGCAGTTCTTC,NA,TRBD2,TRBJ2-1,TRBV7-2
CASSLGWGTLAVSNEQFF,TGTGCCAGCAGTTTGGGGTGGGGGACCCTCGCCGTAAGCAATGAGCAGTTCTTC,many,NA,TRBJ2-1,TRBV28
CASSLNRLAGGSGQYF,TGTGCCAGCAGTCTCAATCGACTAGCGGGGGGATCCGGGCAGTACTTC,NA,TRBD2,TRBJ2-7,TRBV6-5
CSARERQETNSPLHF,TGCAGTGCTAGAGAAAGACAGGAGACTAATTCACCCCTCCACTTT,many,NA,TRBJ1-6,TRBV20-1
CASRNTGNNQPQHF,TGTGCCAGCAGGAATACAGGGAACAATCAGCCCCAGCATTTT,NA,NA,TRBJ1-5,TRBV12-3/TRBV12-4
CASSLAGRANTGELFF,TGTGCCAGCAGCTTAGCAGGTCGCGCGAACACCGGGGAGCTGTTTTTT,many,NA,TRBJ2-2,TRBV7-9
CASSPYVVRGAVEQYF,TGTGCCAGCAGCCCCTATGTTGTAAGGGGAGCGGTAGAGCAGTACTTC,many,NA,TRBJ2-7,TRBV5-6
CASSLRRGGPGELFF,TGTGCCAGCAGTTTGCGGCGGGGGGGCCCCGGGGAGCTGTTTTTT,many,TRBD2,TRBJ2-2,TRBV12-3/TRBV12-4
CASREQGFRYGYTF,TGTGCCAGCAGAGAACAGGGATTTCGGTATGGCTACACCTTC,many,NA,TRBJ1-2,TRBV12-3/TRBV12-4
CASRMTGAQETQYF,TGTGCCAGCAGAATGACCGGAGCCCAAGAGACCCAGTACTTC,many,NA,TRBJ2-5,TRBV5-6